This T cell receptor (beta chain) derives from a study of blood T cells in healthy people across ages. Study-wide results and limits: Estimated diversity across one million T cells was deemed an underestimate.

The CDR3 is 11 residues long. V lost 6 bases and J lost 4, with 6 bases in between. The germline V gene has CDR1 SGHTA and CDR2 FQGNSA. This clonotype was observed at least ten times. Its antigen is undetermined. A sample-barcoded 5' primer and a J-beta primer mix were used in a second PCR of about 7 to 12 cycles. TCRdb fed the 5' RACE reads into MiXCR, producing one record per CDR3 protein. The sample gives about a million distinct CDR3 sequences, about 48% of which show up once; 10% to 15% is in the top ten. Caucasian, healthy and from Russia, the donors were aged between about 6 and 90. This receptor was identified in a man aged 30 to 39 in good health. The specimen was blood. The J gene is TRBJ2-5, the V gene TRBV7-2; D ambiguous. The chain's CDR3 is CASSSPETQYF. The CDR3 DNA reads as TGTGCCAGCAGTAGCCCAGAGACCCAGTACTTC. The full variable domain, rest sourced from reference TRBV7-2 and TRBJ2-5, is GAGVSQSPSNKVTEKGKDVELRCDPISGHTALYWYRQSLGQGLEFLIYFQGNSAPDKSGLPSDRFSAERTGGSVSTLTIQRTQQEDSAVYLCASSSPETQYFGPGTRLLVL.